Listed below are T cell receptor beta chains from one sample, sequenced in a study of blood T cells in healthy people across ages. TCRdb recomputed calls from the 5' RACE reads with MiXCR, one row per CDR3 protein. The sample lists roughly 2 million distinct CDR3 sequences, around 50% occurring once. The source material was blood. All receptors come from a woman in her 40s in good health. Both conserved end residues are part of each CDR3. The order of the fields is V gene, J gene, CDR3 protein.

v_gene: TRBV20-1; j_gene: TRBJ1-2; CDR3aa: CSAAGQYGYTF
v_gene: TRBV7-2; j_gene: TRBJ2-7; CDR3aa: CASSLELAGSYEQYF
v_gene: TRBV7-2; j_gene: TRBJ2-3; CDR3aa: CASSLGQKSTDTQYF
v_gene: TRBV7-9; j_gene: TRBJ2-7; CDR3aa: CASSSQGQVNEQYF
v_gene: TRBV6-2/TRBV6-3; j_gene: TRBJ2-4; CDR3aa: CASSYLDGFLAKNIQYF
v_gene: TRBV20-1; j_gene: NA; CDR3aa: CSAWSGGDEQYF
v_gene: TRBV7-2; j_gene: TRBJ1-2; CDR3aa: CASSFSGGQGGSGYTF
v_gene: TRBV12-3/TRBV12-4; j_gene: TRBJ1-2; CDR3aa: CASSRPGQGRNGVGYTF
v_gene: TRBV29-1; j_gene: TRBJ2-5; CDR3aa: CSVPTYQETQYF
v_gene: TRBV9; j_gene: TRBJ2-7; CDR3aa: CASSPHGTGSYEQYF
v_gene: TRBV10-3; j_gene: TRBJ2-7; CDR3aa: CAISESTGTPYEQYF
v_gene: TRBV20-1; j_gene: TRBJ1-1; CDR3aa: CSASGGNTEAFF
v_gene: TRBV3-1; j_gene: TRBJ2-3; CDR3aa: CASSEERDTDTQYF
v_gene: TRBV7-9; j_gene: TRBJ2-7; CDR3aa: CASSLIGTSSPEQYF
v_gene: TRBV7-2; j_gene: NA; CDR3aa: CASSDLELAGGPGLKTQYF
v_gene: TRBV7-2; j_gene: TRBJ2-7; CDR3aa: CASSQPRDRENEQYF
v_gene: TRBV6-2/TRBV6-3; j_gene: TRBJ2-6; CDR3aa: CASTTGGPLSGANVLTF
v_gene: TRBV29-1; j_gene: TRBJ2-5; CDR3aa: CSVESLGAKQYF
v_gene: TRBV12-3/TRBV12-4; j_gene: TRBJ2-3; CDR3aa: CASSFLRGGRTDTQYF
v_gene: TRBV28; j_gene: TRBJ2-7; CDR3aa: CASKAPLGSGRTYEQYF
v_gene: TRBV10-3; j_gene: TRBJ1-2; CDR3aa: CAIIPGQGDYGYTF
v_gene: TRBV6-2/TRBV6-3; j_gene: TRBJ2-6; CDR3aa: CASSYYGTASGANVLTF
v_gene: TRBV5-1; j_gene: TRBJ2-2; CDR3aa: CASSLVGLAEHGGELFF
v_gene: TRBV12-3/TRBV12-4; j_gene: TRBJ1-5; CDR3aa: CASSLSGRQPQHF
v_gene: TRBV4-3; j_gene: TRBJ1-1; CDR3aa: CASSHSGEGVEAFF
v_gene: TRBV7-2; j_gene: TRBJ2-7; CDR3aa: CASDSTAGYEQYF
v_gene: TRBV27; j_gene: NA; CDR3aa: CASSFFGGTQYF
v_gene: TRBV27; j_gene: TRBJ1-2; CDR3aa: CASSLSGERGYTF
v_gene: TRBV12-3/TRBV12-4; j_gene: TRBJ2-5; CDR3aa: CASSLLGMGPQETQYF
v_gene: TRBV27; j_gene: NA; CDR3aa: CASSLRTGDEQYF